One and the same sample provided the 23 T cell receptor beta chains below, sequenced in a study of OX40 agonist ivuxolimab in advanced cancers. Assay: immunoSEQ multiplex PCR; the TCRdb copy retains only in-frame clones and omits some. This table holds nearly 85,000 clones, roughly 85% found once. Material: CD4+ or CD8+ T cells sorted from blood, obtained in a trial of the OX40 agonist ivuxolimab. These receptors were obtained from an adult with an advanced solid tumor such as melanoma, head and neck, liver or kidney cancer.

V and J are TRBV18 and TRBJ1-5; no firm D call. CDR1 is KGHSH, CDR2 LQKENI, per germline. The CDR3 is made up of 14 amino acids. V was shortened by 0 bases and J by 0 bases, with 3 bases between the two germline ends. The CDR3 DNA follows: TGTGCCAGCTCACCACCCTATAGCAATCAGCCCCAGCATTTT. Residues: CASSPPYSNQPQHF.

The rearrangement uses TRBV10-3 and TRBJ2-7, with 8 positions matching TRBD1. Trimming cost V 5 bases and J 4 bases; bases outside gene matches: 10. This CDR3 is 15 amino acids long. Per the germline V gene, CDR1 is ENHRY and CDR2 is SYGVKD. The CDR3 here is CAISQGARRTYEQYF. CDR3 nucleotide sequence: TGTGCCATCAGTCAGGGGGCGCGAAGAACTTACGAGCAGTACTTC.

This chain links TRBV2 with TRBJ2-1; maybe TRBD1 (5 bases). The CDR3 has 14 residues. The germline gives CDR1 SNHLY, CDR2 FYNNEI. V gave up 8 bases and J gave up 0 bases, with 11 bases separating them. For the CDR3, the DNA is TGTGCCAGCCCCAGGGCTTACTCCTACAATGAGCAGTTCTTC. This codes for CASPRAYSYNEQFF.

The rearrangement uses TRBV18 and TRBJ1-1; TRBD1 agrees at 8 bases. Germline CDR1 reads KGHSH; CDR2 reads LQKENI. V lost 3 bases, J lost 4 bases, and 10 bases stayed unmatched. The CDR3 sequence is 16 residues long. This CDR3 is CASSPTPTGESTEAFF. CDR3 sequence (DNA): TGTGCCAGCTCACCGACTCCGACAGGGGAATCCACTGAAGCTTTCTTT.

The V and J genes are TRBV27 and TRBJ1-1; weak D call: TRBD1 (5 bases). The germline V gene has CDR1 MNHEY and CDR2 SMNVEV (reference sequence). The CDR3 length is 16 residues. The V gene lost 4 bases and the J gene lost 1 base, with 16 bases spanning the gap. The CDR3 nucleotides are TGTGCCAGCAGTTCAGTCCTATTCCAGGGGAACACTGAAGCTTTCTTT. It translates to CASSSVLFQGNTEAFF.

CDR3 nucleotide sequence: TGTGCCAGCAGCTTTGTGGCAGCTACAGGTATCCCCTACGAGCAGTACTTC. Translated, it gives CASSFVAATGIPYEQYF. The chain employs TRBV13 and TRBJ2-7; perhaps TRBD1 as D (5 bases). V lost 3 bases and J 2 bases, leaving 20 bases between the germline ends. The CDR3 is 17 amino acids. Germline V CDR1 and CDR2: PRHDT, FYEKMQ (reference sequence). Variable domain in full (rest from reference TRBV13 and TRBJ2-7): AAGVIQSPRHLIKEKRETATLKCYPIPRHDTVYWYQQGPGQDPQFLISFYEKMQSDKGSIPDRFSAQQFSDYHSELNMSSLELGDSALYFCASSFVAATGIPYEQYFGPGTRLTVT.

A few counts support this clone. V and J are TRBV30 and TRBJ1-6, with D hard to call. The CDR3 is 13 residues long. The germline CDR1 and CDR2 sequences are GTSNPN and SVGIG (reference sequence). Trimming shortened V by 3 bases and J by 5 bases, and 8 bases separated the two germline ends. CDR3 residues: CAWSQVNNSPLHF. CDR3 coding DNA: TGTGCCTGGAGCCAGGTCAATAATTCACCCCTCCACTTT.

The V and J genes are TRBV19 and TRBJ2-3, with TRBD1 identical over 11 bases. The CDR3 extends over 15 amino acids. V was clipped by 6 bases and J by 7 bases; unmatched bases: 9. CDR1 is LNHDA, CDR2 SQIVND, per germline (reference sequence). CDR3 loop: CASRPGTGGLYTQYF. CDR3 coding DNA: TGTGCCAGTAGACCCGGGACAGGGGGATTGTATACGCAGTATTTT.

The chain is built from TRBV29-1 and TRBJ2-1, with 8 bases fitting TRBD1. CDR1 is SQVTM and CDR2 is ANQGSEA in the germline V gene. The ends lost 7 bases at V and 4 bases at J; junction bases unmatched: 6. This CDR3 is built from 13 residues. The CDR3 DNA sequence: TGCAGCGGGACGAGGGACAGGTACAATGAGCAGTTCTTC. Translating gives CSGTRDRYNEQFF.

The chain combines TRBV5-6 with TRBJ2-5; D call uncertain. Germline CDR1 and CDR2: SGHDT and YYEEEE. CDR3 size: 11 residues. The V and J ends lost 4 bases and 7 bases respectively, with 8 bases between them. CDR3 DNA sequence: TGTGCCAGCAGCGTCGACCGGACCCAGTACTTC. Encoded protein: CASSVDRTQYF.

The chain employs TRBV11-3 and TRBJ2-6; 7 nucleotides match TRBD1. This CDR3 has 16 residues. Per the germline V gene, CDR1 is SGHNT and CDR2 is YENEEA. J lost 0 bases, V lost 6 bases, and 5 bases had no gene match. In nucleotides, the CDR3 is TGTGCCAGCAGGACAGGGCATTCCTCTGGGGCCAACGTCCTGACTTTC. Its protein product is CASRTGHSSGANVLTF.

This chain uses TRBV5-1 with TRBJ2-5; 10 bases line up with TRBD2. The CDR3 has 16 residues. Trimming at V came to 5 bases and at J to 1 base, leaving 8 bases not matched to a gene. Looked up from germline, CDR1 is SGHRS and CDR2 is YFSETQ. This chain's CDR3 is CASSSWTSGSQETQYF. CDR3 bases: TGCGCCAGCAGTTCCTGGACTAGCGGCAGCCAAGAGACCCAGTACTTC.

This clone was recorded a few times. The DNA of the CDR3 is TGCAGCGTTGTGACAGGGGATGAAAAACTGTTTTTT. As protein: CSVVTGDEKLFF. The chain combines TRBV29-1 with TRBJ1-4; 8 nucleotides agree with TRBD1. CDR3 length equals 12 residues. Losses at the gene ends were 4 bases for V and 6 bases for J; bases not matched to a gene: 1. The germline V gene has CDR1 SQVTM and CDR2 ANQGSEA.

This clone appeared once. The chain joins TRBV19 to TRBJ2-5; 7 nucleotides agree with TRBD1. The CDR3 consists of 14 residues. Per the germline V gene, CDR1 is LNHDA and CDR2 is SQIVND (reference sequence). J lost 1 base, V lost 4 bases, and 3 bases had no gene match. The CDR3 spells CASSKTGLQETQYF. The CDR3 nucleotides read TGTGCCAGTAGTAAGACAGGGCTCCAAGAGACCCAGTACTTC. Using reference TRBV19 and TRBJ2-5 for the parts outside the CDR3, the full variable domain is DGGITQSPKYLFRKEGQNVTLSCEQNLNHDAMYWYRQDPGQGLRLIYYSQIVNDFQKGDIAEGYSVSREKKESFPLTVTSAQKNPTAFYLCASSKTGLQETQYFGPGTRLLVL.

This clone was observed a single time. CDR3 sequence (DNA): TGTGCCAGCAGCCGCACACAGGCTAATGAGCAGTTCTTC. Amino acid sequence: CASSRTQANEQFF. The chain couples TRBV4-2 to TRBJ2-1; D possibly corresponds to TRBD1 (5 bases). The CDR3 totals 13 residues. The V end was cut by 4 bases, the J end by 7 bases, with 11 bases between. Per germline, CDR1 LGHNA and CDR2 YNFKEQ.

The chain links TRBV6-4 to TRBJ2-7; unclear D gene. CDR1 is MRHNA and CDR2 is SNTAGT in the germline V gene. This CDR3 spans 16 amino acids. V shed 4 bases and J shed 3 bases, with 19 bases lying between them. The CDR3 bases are TGTGCCAGCAGTGGACGCCCCCAGTGCGGTTTCTACGAGCAGTACTTC. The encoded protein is CASSGRPQCGFYEQYF.

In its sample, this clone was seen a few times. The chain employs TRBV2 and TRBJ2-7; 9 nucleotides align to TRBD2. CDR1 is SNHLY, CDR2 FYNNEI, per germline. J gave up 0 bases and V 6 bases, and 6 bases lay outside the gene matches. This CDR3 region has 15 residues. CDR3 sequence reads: CASRALAGLSYEQYF. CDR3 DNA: TGTGCCAGCAGGGCCCTAGCGGGGCTCTCCTACGAGCAGTACTTC.

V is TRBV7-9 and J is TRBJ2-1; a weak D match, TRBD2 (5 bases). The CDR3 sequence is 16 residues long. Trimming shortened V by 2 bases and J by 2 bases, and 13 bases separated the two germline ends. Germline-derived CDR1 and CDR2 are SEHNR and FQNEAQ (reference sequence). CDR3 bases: TGTGCCAGCAGCTTATCTCTGGGGAGTACCTACAATGAGCAGTTCTTC. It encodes CASSLSLGSTYNEQFF.

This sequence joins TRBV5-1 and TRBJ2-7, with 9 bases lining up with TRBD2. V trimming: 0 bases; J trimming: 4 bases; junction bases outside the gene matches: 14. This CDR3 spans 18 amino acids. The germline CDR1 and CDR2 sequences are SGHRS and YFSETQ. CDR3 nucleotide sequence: TGCGCCAGCAGCTTGGGCCCGGCTAGCGGGGCAGTTAGTTACGAGCAGTACTTC. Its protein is CASSLGPASGAVSYEQYF.

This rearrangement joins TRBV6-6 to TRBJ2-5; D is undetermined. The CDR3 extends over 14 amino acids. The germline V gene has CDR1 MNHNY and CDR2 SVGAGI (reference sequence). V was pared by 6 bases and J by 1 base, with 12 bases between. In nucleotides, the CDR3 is TGTGCCAGCAGGCCCGCGGCGGTCCAAGAGACCCAGTACTTC. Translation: CASRPAAVQETQYF.

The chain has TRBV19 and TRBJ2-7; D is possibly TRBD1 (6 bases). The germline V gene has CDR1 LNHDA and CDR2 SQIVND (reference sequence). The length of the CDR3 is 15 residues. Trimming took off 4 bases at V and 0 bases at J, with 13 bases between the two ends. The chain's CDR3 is CASSTRGKSSYEQYF. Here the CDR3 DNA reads TGTGCCAGTAGTACCAGGGGAAAGAGCTCCTACGAGCAGTACTTC.

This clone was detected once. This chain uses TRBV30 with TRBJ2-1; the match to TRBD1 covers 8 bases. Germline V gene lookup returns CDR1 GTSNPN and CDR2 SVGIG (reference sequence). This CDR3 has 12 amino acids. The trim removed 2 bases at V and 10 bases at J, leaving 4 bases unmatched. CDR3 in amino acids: CAWSRQGSEQFF. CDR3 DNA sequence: TGTGCCTGGAGTCGACAGGGGTCCGAGCAGTTCTTC.

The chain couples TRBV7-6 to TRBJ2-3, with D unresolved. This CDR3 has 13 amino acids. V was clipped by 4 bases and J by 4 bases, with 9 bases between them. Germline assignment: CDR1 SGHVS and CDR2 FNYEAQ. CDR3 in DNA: TGTGCCAGCAGCTCCCCTAACCCAGATACGCAGTATTTT. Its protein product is CASSSPNPDTQYF.